A single T cell receptor (beta chain) is shown here with its context. This clonotype turned up a few times. Its antigen is unknown. Qualities for individual bases were not recorded, and no much larger clone is one base off. The library was made by RACE. The instrument given in TCRdb is NextSeq 500. During library preparation, unique molecular identifiers were attached to individual cDNA molecules so that TCRs could be counted in a quantitative, reproducible way. Both TCR alpha and TCR beta chains were sequenced from each blood RNA sample. The authors' pipeline ran thus. A median of about 89,000 TCRs per sample was observed, with a range of about 20,000 to 750,000. V, J and CDR3 annotation of the TCR reads was carried out using the Decombinator software suite. For the PS versus PT1 abundance plots, all samples were subsampled to the same number of TCRs (28,000). Expanded TCRs were defined as absent before sensitization and observed at least eight times at the 2-week time point. Starting from the raw public reads, TCRdb applied fastp trimming at Q25, assembled clones with MiXCR and retained in-frame beta chains. A single entry per CDR3 protein holds the most common genes and DNA from its merged rows. Clone size and V and J calls follow TCRdb, not the original study. This sample lists 180,000 or so distinct CDR3 sequences; more than 14% were detected once. Together, the top ten hold 1.7% of the sample.

The time point label here, explained by the study, means: patch test 1, 2 weeks after DPC sensitization. The sample's treatment or condition label, decoded: therapeutic diphenylcyclopropenone sensitization with weekly scalp DPC. Blood at each patch-test visit was drawn before the patch test was applied. Patients were considered eligible if aged 18 to 70, diagnosed with alopecia and deemed suitable for DPC therapy, and patients were excluded if pregnant. Total RNA was isolated from unfractionated whole blood collected in Tempus Blood RNA tubes. This sample was taken from a study of human T cells and chemical hapten exposure (dated by TCRdb to the early 2020s). Concerning the study at large: For sensitization, 2% DPC in acetone was applied to a 2 cm by 2 cm area of upper inner arm skin. Throughout the study period of around 25 weeks, patients also received therapeutic DPC doses to the scalp every week. The mostly female patient cohort included alopecia areata with under or over 50% scalp involvement, alopecia totalis and alopecia universalis. The study tracked peripheral blood TCR repertoire changes in vivo during primary and secondary sensitization to the hapten diphenylcyclopropenone (DPC) in alopecia patients. Libraries were pooled for sequencing, and variation in per-sample TCR yields was attributed mainly to small differences in library volumes within the pool. Patch testing was performed on the upper back with Finn chambers containing 0.01% DPC, and the patch tests were scored after 6 days according to International Contact Dermatitis Research Group standards. Blood samples were taken from patients before sensitization (week 0) and then at 2, 6 and about 24 weeks after DPC sensitization. Under 30 alopecia patients gave blood for TCR sequencing at one to four time points (pre-sensitization, 2, 6 and 24 weeks).

Compared with germline, V lacks 6 bases and J lacks 2 bases; bases without a gene match: 7. The CDR3 runs 16 residues from the cysteine to the phenylalanine. The CDR3 DNA has 48 bases and is translated from base 1. The germline V gene (reference sequence) provides CDR1 DFQATT and CDR2 SNEGSKA. Here is what the overall study found, with its caveats: Repeated subsampling changed both the strength of the expansion versus patch-test correlation and the threshold at which the correlation became significant. Alopecia, a presumed autoimmune disease, was present in all patients, so the immune response of the patients might differ from that of healthy individuals. Significantly more large CDR3 similarity clusters were formed by expanded TCRs than by pre-sensitization or healthy control sets, consistent with antigen-driven responses. DPC sensitization did not change how many TCRs were above 1 in 1000 frequency, and no evidence was found of alterations in global repertoire structure. Patch test score was positively correlated with the number of PT1 expanded TCRs, with significance at thresholds 8, 16 and 32 but not at 4.

The receptor comes from a woman aged 30 to 39 with alopecia areata. Some clones in this sample may be carry-over from other donors' samples. This receptor chain uses TRBV20-1 and TRBJ2-4; 13 of the junction bases match TRBD2. The sample was whole blood, taken in connection with sensitization to the hapten diphenylcyclopropenone (DPC). The sequenced DNA: TGCAGTGCCCCTCAGACTAGCGGGAGGACCAAAAACATTCAGTACTTC. The resulting protein is CSAPQTSGRTKNIQYF.